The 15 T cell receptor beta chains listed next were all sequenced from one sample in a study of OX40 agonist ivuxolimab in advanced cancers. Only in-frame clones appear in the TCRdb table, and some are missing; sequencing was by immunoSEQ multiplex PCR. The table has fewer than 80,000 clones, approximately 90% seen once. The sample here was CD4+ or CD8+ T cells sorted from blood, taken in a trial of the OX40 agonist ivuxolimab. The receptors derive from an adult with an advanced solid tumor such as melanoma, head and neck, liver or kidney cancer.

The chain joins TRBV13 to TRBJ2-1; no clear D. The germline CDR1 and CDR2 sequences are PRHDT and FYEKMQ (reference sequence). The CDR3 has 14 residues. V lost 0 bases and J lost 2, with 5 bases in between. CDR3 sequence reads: CASSLGSPYNEQFF. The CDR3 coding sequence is TGTGCCAGCAGCTTAGGGAGCCCCTACAATGAGCAGTTCTTC.

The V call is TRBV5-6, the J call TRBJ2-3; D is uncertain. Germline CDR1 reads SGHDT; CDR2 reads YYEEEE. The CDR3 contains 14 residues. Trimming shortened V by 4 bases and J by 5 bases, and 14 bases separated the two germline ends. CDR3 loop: CASSRFGARDTQYF. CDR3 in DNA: TGTGCCAGCAGCCGCTTTGGAGCCAGAGATACGCAGTATTTT.

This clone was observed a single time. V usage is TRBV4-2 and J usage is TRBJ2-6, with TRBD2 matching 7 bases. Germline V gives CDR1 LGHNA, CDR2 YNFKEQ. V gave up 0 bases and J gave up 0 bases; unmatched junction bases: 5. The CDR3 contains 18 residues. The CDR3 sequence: CASSQEWGRGSGANVLTF. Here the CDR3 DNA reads TGTGCCAGCAGCCAAGAGTGGGGGAGGGGCTCTGGGGCCAACGTCCTGACTTTC.

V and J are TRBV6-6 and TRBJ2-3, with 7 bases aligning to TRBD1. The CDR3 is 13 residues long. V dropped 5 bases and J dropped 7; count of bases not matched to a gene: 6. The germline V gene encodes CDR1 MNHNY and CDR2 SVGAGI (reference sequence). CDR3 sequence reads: CASSTNRGNTQYF. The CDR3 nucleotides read TGTGCCAGCAGTACAAACAGGGGAAATACGCAGTATTTT.

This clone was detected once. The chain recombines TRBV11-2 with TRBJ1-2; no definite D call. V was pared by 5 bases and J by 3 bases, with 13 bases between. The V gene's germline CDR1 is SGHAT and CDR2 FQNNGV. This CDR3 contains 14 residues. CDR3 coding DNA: TGTGCCAGCAGCCCTCGGACTGTGGACTATGGCTACACCTTC. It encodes CASSPRTVDYGYTF.

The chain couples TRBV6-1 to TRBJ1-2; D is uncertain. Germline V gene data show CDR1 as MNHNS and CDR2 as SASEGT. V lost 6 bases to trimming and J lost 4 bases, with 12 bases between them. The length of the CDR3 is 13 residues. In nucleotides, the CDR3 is TGTGCCAGCAGGGTGACATCTCTCTATGGCTACACCTTC. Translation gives CASRVTSLYGYTF.

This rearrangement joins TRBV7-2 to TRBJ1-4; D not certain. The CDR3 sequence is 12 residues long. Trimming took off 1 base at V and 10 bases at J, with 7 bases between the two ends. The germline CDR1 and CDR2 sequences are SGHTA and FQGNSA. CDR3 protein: CASSLGPPKLFF. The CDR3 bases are TGTGCCAGCAGCTTAGGGCCCCCAAAACTGTTTTTT.

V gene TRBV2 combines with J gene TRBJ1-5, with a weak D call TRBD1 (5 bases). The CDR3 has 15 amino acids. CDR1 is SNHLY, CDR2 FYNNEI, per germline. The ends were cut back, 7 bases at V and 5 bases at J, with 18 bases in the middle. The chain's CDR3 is CASNPAQATYQPQHF. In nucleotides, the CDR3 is TGTGCCAGCAATCCAGCACAGGCAACGTATCAGCCCCAGCATTTT.

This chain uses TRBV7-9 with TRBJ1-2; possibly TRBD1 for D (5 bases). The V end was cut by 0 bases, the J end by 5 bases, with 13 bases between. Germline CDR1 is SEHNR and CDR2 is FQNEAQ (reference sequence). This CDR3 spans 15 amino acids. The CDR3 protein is CASSLAGEGPYGYTF. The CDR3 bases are TGTGCCAGCAGCTTAGCAGGAGAGGGACCGTATGGCTACACCTTC. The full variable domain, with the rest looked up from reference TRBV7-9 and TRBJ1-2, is DTGVSQNPRHKITKRGQNVTFRCDPISEHNRLYWYRQTLGQGPEFLTYFQNEAQLEKSRLLSDRFSAERPKGSFSTLEIQRTEQGDSAMYLCASSLAGEGPYGYTFGSGTRLTVV.

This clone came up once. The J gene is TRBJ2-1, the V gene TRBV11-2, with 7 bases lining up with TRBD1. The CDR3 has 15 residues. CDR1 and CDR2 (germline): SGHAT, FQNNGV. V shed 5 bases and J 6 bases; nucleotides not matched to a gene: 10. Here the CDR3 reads CASSPRQGSGNEQFF. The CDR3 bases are TGTGCCAGCAGCCCCCGACAGGGTTCGGGCAATGAGCAGTTCTTC.

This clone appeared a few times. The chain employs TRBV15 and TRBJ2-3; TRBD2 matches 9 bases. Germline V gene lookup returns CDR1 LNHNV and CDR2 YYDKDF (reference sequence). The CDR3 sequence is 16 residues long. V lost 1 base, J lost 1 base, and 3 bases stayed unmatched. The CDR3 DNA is TGTGCCACCAGCAGAGTAAGGACTAGCGGCACAGATACGCAGTATTTT. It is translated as CATSRVRTSGTDTQYF. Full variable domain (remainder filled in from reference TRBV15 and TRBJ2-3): DAMVIQNPRYQVTQFGKPVTLSCSQTLNHNVMYWYQQKSSQAPKLLFHYYDKDFNNEADTPDNFQSRRPNTSFCFLDIRSPGLGDTAMYLCATSRVRTSGTDTQYFGPGTRLTVL.

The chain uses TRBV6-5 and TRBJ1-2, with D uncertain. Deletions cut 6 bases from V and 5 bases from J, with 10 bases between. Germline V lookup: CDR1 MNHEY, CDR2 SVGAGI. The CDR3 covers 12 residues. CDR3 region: CASREAGYGYTF. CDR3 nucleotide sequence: TGTGCCAGCAGGGAGGCCGGGTATGGCTACACCTTC.

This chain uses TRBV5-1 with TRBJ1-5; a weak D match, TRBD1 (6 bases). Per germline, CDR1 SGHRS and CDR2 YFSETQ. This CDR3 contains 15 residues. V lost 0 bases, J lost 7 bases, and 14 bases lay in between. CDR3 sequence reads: CASSLVTGSGQPQHF. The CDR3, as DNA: TGCGCCAGCAGCTTGGTCACAGGGTCGGGACAGCCCCAGCATTTT. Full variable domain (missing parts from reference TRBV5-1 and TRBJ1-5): KAGVTQTPRYLIKTRGQQVTLSCSPISGHRSVSWYQQTPGQGLQFLFEYFSETQRNKGNFPGRFSGRQFSNSRSEMNVSTLELGDSALYLCASSLVTGSGQPQHFGDGTRLSIL.

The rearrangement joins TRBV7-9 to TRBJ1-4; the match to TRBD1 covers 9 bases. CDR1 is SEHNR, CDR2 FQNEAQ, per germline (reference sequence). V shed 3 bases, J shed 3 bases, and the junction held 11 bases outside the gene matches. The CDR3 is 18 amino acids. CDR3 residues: CASSFPGQGRSSNEKLFF. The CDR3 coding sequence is TGTGCCAGCAGCTTTCCTGGACAGGGGAGGTCCTCTAATGAAAAACTGTTTTTT. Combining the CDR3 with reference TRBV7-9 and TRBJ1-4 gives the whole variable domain DTGVSQNPRHKITKRGQNVTFRCDPISEHNRLYWYRQTLGQGPEFLTYFQNEAQLEKSRLLSDRFSAERPKGSFSTLEIQRTEQGDSAMYLCASSFPGQGRSSNEKLFFGSGTQLSVL.

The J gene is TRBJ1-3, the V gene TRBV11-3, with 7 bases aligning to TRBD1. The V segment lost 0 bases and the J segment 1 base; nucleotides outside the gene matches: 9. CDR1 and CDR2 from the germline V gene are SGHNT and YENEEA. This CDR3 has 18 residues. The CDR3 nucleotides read TGTGCCAGCAGCTTAGATGGTATTCGGACAGGATCTGGAAACACCATATATTTT. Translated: CASSLDGIRTGSGNTIYF.